This record looks at one T cell receptor (beta chain) sequence and its context. This sample was taken from a study of blood T cell repertoires in COVID-19. Study as a whole: There were acute and convalescent COVID-19 samples, and they came from the United States, Italy and Spain. T cells, B-cell-depleted T cells, or PBMCs supplied cDNA or gDNA.

Patients from Seattle were sampled longitudinally, starting during active infection. Looked up from germline, CDR1 is LGHDT and CDR2 is YNNKEL (reference sequence). Trimming cost V 0 bases and J 2 bases; bases outside gene matches: 5. CDR3 size: 18 residues. In the original workflow: Cell counts per sample came from amplifying reference gene primers. The assay was immunoSEQ multiplex PCR, and TCRdb's table has in-frame clones only and misses some. V and J calls and clone size come straight from that table; D and trimming were deduced from the DNA. The sample has 350,000 or so clones, over 85% seen once.

This TCR was recovered from a woman aged 55-69 years with COVID-19, enrolled during active disease. The sequenced sample consisted of peripheral blood. This chain links TRBV3-1 (or the pseudogene TRBV3-2) with TRBJ2-5, with 14 bases fitting TRBD2. CDR3 in DNA: TGTGCCAGCAGCCAAGAGACTAGCGGGGGGGCGGGGCAAGAGACCCAGTACTTC. As protein: CASSQETSGGAGQETQYF.